The rows below give T cell receptor beta chains drawn from one sample of a study of cytomegalovirus exposure and HLA in healthy donors. TCRdb's copy holds only in-frame clones and misses some; the assay was immunoSEQ multiplex PCR. The sample includes more than 95,000 clones, around 79% of them seen just once. The sequenced sample was PBMCs. Every receptor here comes from a female donor in good health and CMV-seropositive. Each CDR3 is given with its conserved first and last residue. A D gene is named only where the DNA matches it firmly. Some rows have no size entry. The others give once, few or many, or a class for an expanded clone.

CDR3 protein,CDR3 DNA,J gene,D gene,V gene,clone size
CASSEQGLSYEQYF,TGTGCCAGCAGTGAGCAGGGCCTCTCCTACGAGCAGTACTTC,TRBJ2-7,-,TRBV6-1,-
CASSIARASNQPQHF,TGTGCCAGTAGTATAGCCAGGGCTAGCAATCAGCCCCAGCATTTT,TRBJ1-5,-,TRBV19,-
CASSLDQNRGQKFF,TGTGCCAGCAGCTTGGACCAAAACAGGGGGCAAAAGTTCTTC,TRBJ2-1,TRBD1,TRBV5-4,-
CASSQEGQGFHEQYF,TGCGCCAGCAGCCAAGAGGGACAGGGTTTCCACGAGCAGTACTTC,TRBJ2-7,TRBD1,TRBV4-3,-
CASSLAGWGGAPEAFF,TGTGCCAGCAGCTTAGCGGGCTGGGGGGGGGCCCCTGAAGCTTTCTTT,TRBJ1-1,-,TRBV7-2,-
CASSDRGEGYTF,TGTGCCAGCAGTGACAGGGGTGAAGGCTACACCTTC,TRBJ1-2,TRBD1,TRBV27,-
CASSQAPGNYGYTF,TGCGCCAGCAGCCAAGCCCCGGGGAACTATGGCTACACCTTC,TRBJ1-2,-,TRBV4-3,-
CASSGGTDQPQHF,TGCGCCAGCAGCGGAGGGACAGATCAGCCCCAGCATTTT,TRBJ1-5,TRBD1,TRBV5-1,few
CASRGTKRGSSEAFF,TGTGCCAGCAGGGGTACAAAGCGGGGCTCTAGTGAAGCTTTCTTT,TRBJ1-1,-,TRBV6-5,-
CASSGTPRGRAKGSNQPQHF,TGTGCCAGCAGTGGTACTCCGCGGGGCAGGGCTAAAGGTAGCAATCAGCCCCAGCATTTT,TRBJ1-5,-,TRBV6-1,-
CASSRRAGQDVTSGQYF,TGTGCCAGCAGCCGCCGGGCGGGGCAGGATGTAACGAGTGGGCAGTACTTC,TRBJ2-7,-,TRBV5-6,-
CASSRSTGRWENQPQHF,TGTGCCAGCAGCCGGTCCACAGGGAGATGGGAGAATCAGCCCCAGCATTTT,TRBJ1-5,-,TRBV7-8,-
CASSLILGGSSYNEQFF,TGTGCCAGCAGCTTAATTCTCGGGGGAAGCTCCTACAATGAGCAGTTCTTC,TRBJ2-1,-,TRBV11-2,-
CASSRETGATGANVLTF,TGTGCCAGCAGTCGGGAGACAGGGGCTACTGGGGCCAACGTCCTGACTTTC,TRBJ2-6,TRBD1,TRBV2,few
CASSYSTSGNQPQHF,TGTGCCAGCAGTTACTCGACTAGCGGCAATCAGCCCCAGCATTTT,TRBJ1-5,-,TRBV6-5,-
CASSPPARGNTEAFF,TGTGCCAGCAGCCCCCCCGCACGGGGGAACACTGAAGCTTTCTTT,TRBJ1-1,-,TRBV5-4,few
CASSPNYSGNTIYF,TGTGCCAGCAGCCCGAACTACTCTGGAAACACCATATATTTT,TRBJ1-3,-,TRBV7-6,-
CASSRTRTGNSPLHF,TGTGCCAGCAGCCGGACGAGGACAGGGAATTCACCCCTCCACTTT,TRBJ1-6,TRBD1,TRBV6-5,-
CASLAAFSTDTQYF,TGTGCCAGCCTAGCGGCCTTCAGCACAGATACGCAGTATTTT,TRBJ2-3,TRBD2,TRBV7-2,-
CASSGQALYEQYF,TGTGCCTCCTCGGGACAGGCCCTCTACGAGCAGTACTTC,TRBJ2-7,TRBD1,TRBV30,-
CAWVVGGVYEQFF,TGTGCCTGGGTAGTGGGGGGGGTATACGAGCAGTTCTTC,TRBJ2-1,TRBD2,TRBV30,few
CASTLRGNYGYTF,TGTGCCAGCACTCTAAGGGGTAACTATGGCTACACCTTC,TRBJ1-2,-,TRBV2,-
CASSLLGGGAGGELFF,TGTGCCAGCAGCTTACTTGGCGGGGGGGCCGGCGGGGAGCTGTTTTTT,TRBJ2-2,TRBD2,TRBV7-2,few
CASSPSPLIAYSNQPQHF,TGTGCCAGCAGCCCCAGCCCCCTCATAGCCTATAGCAATCAGCCCCAGCATTTT,TRBJ1-5,-,TRBV7-8,-
CASSLRVFPYEQYF,TGTGCCAGCAGCCTGAGGGTCTTCCCCTACGAGCAGTACTTC,TRBJ2-7,-,TRBV7-8,-
CASRTLSRTDTQYF,TGCGCCAGCCGGACACTTTCCCGCACAGATACGCAGTATTTT,TRBJ2-3,-,TRBV5-1,-
CASSQEGQGLNEKLFF,TGTGCCAGCAGCCAAGAGGGCCAGGGACTTAATGAAAAACTGTTTTTT,TRBJ1-4,-,TRBV4-2,-
CASSAGTGGILPQHF,TGTGCCAGTAGTGCGGGGACAGGGGGGATTTTGCCCCAGCATTTT,TRBJ1-5,TRBD1,TRBV19,-
CATVLHGGGEQFF,TGTGCCACCGTACTCCATGGGGGGGGTGAGCAGTTCTTC,TRBJ2-1,TRBD2,TRBV27,-
CASSYDGEVNYGYTF,TGCGCCAGCAGCTACGATGGGGAGGTCAACTATGGCTACACCTTC,TRBJ1-2,-,TRBV5-1,once
CSVDTSGTGELGQYF,TGCAGCGTTGATACGTCTGGGACAGGTGAACTTGGGCAGTACTTC,TRBJ2-7,TRBD1,TRBV29-1,-
CASTWTGVDNQPQHF,TGTGCCAGCACCTGGACAGGGGTGGACAATCAGCCCCAGCATTTT,TRBJ1-5,TRBD1,TRBV6-6,-
CASSSTIGGDTEAFF,TGTGCCAGCAGCTCGACAATTGGGGGGGACACTGAAGCTTTCTTT,TRBJ1-1,-,TRBV5-6,few
CASSYSWATGELFF,TGTGCCAGCAGTTACTCATGGGCCACCGGGGAGCTGTTTTTT,TRBJ2-2,-,TRBV6-5,few
CASSAGNSPLHF,TGCGCCAGCAGCGCCGGGAATTCACCCCTCCACTTT,TRBJ1-6,-,TRBV5-1,-
CASSPGAGGTEAFF,TGTGCCAGCAGTCCTGGGGCAGGGGGCACTGAAGCTTTCTTT,TRBJ1-1,TRBD1,TRBV7-3,few
CASGGDTPNYGYTF,TGTGCTAGTGGTGGGGACACCCCGAACTATGGCTACACCTTC,TRBJ1-2,-,TRBV12-5,-
CASSYGTRDTGELFF,TGTGCCAGCAGTTACGGGACAAGGGATACCGGGGAGCTGTTTTTT,TRBJ2-2,-,TRBV6-5,few
CASSEQGETQYF,TGTGCCAGCAGTGAGCAGGGAGAGACCCAGTACTTC,TRBJ2-5,-,TRBV6-1,-
CASSPGGGQEDTQYF,TGTGCCAGCAGCCCGGGGGGAGGGCAGGAAGATACGCAGTATTTT,TRBJ2-3,TRBD2,TRBV9,-
CATLNRSNEKLFF,TGTGCCACCTTAAACAGGTCTAATGAAAAACTGTTTTTT,TRBJ1-4,-,TRBV28,-
CASSQGGGRANVLTF,TGTGCCAGCAGCCAAGGAGGGGGCAGGGCCAACGTCCTGACTTTC,TRBJ2-6,TRBD1,TRBV4-2,-
CAWSVGTGGGYGYTF,TGTGCCTGGAGTGTAGGGACAGGAGGTGGCTATGGCTACACCTTC,TRBJ1-2,TRBD1,TRBV30,-
CASSRRGGDGELFF,TGTGCCAGCAGCCGAAGGGGGGGAGACGGGGAGCTGTTTTTT,TRBJ2-2,-,TRBV6-1,-
CASSNRGDYGYTF,TGTGCCAGCAGTAACAGGGGGGACTATGGCTACACCTTC,TRBJ1-2,TRBD1,TRBV28,-
CASSGQSVYGYTF,TGTGCCAGCAGCGGCCAATCGGTATATGGCTACACCTTC,TRBJ1-2,-,TRBV9,-
CASSPWTEDQPQHF,TGTGCCAGCAGCCCGTGGACAGAAGATCAGCCCCAGCATTTT,TRBJ1-5,-,TRBV7-9,-
CASSPRGPTTDTQYF,TGTGCCAGCAGCCCGCGGGGACCCACCACAGATACGCAGTATTTT,TRBJ2-3,-,TRBV6-5,-
CAISEGTGLGQPQHF,TGTGCCATCAGTGAGGGTACGGGATTGGGCCAGCCCCAGCATTTT,TRBJ1-5,-,TRBV10-3,-
CASSEFPGRTTTFNEKLFF,TGTGCCAGCAGTGAATTTCCAGGGCGGACAACTACCTTTAATGAAAAACTGTTTTTT,TRBJ1-4,-,TRBV6-4,-